This record concerns one TCR beta chain sequence. This record comes from a study of blood T cell repertoires in COVID-19. The protocol was immunoSEQ multiplex PCR, while the TCRdb copy is restricted to in-frame clones and leaves out a portion. Of tens of thousands of clones in the sample, around 90% were seen once. This CDR3 is 12 amino acids long. Trimming left V 7 bases short and J 7 bases short, with 14 bases between. The V gene's germline CDR1 is MNHEY and CDR2 SVGAGI. The sample taken for sequencing was peripheral blood. The source of this sequence is a human donor in a cohort sampled during active COVID-19. V and J are TRBV6-5 and TRBJ2-7; D uncertain. Written as DNA, the CDR3 is TGTGCCAGCAAACCGGGTACTTGGGAGCAGTACTTC. Translating it yields CASKPGTWEQYF.